These 2 T cell receptor beta chains originate from one sample sequenced in a study of blood T cell repertoires in COVID-19. Assay: immunoSEQ multiplex PCR; the TCRdb copy retains only in-frame clones and omits some. The data show under 250,000 clones, about 90% seen once. Input material: PBMCs or T cells enriched from blood (not recorded which). These receptors originate from a woman between 35 and 50 years old who had been exposed to COVID-19.

The chain joins TRBV19 to TRBJ1-5, with a possible D match to TRBD1 (5 bases). Germline V gives CDR1 LNHDA, CDR2 SQIVND (reference sequence). V shed 2 bases and J shed 0 bases, with 14 bases lying between them. CDR3 length: 17 amino acids. CDR3 bases: TGTGCCAGTAGTATAAGGGGCCCCCCATATAGCAATCAGCCCCAGCATTTT. This gives the protein CASSIRGPPYSNQPQHF. Together with reference TRBV19 and TRBJ1-5, the CDR3 gives the full variable domain: DGGITQSPKYLFRKEGQNVTLSCEQNLNHDAMYWYRQDPGQGLRLIYYSQIVNDFQKGDIAEGYSVSREKKESFPLTVTSAQKNPTAFYLCASSIRGPPYSNQPQHFGDGTRLSIL.

The chain employs TRBV27 and TRBJ2-7; D gene ambiguous. This CDR3 contains 13 residues. V was cut by 5 bases and J by 7 bases, with 15 bases left in between. The germline V gene encodes CDR1 MNHEY and CDR2 SMNVEV (reference sequence). In DNA, the CDR3 is TGTGCCAGCAGTCCTCTGCCAGGTTGGGAGCAGTACGTC. Translation: CASSPLPGWEQYV.